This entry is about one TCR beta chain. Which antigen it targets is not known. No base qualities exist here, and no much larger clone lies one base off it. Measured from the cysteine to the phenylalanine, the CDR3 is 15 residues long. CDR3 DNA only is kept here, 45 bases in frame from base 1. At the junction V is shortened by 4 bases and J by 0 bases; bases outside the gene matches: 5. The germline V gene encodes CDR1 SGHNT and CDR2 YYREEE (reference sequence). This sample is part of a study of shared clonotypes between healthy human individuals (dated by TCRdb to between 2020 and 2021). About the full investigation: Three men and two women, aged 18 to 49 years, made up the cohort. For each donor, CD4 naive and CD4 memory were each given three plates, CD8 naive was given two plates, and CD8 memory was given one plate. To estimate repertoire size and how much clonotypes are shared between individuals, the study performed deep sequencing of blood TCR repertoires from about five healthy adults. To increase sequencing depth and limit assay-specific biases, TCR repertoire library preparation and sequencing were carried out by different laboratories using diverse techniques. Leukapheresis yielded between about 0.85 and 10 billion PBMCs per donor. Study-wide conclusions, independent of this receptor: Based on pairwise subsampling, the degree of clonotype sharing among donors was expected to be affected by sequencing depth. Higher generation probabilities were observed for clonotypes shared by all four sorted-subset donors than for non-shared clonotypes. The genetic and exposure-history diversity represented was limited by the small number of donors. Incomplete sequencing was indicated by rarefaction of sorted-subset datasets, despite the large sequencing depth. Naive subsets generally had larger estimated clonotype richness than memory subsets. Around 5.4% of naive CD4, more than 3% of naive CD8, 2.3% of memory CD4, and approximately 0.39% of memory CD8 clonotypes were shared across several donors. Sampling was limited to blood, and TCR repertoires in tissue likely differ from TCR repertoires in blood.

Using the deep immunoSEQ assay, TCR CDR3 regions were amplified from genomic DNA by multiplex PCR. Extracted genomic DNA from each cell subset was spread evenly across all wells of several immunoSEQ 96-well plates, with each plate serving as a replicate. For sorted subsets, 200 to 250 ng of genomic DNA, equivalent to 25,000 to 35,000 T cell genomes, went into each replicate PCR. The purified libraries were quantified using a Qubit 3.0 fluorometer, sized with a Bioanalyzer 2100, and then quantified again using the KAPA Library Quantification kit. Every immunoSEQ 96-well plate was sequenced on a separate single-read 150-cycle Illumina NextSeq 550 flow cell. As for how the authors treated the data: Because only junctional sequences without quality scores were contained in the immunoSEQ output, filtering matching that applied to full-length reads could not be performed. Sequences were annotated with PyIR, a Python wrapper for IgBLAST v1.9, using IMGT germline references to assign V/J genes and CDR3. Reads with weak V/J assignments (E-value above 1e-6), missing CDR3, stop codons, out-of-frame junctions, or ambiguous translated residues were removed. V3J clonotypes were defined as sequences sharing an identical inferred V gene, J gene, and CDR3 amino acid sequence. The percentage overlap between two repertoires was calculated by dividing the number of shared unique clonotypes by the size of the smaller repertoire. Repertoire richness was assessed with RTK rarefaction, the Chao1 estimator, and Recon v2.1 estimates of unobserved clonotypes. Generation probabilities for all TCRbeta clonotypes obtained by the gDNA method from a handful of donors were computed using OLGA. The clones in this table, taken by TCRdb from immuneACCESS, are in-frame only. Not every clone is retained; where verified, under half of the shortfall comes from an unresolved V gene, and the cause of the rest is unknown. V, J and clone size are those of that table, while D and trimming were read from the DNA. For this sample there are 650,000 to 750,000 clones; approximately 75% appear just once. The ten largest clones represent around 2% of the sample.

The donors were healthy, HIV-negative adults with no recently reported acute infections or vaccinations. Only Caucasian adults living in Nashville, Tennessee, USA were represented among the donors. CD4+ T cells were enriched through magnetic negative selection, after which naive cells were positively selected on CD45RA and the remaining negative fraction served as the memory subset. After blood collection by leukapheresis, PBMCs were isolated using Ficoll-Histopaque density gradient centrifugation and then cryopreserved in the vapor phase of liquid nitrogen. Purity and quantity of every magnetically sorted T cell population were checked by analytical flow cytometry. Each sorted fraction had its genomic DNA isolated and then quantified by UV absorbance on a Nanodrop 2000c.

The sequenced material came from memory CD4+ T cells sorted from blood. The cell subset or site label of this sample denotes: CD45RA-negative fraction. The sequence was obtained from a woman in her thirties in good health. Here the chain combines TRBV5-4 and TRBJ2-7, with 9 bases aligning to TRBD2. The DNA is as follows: TGTGCCAGCAGCCTACGGACTAGCGTCTCCTACGAGCAGTACTTC. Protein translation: CASSLRTSVSYEQYF. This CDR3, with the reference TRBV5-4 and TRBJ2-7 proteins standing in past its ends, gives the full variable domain ETGVTQSPTHLIKTRGQQVTLRCSSQSGHNTVSWYQQALGQGPQFIFQYYREEENGRGNFPPRFSGLQFPNYSSELNVNALELDDSALYLCASSLRTSVSYEQYFGPGTRLTVT.